What follows are 13 T cell receptor beta chains derived from one specimen sequenced in a study of T cell responses to AZD1222 COVID-19 vaccine (dated by TCRdb to the early 2020s). The library was produced with the immunoSEQ multiplex PCR assay. The table comes from immuneACCESS by way of TCRdb, which keeps in-frame sequences with V and J called. Part of the clones is missing from these tables; in studies checked, under half for an unresolved V gene and the rest for unknown reasons. Counted in this sample were approximately 81,000 clones; around nine tenths of them appeared once. Of the sample, less than 5.5% falls within the top ten clones. In light of the paper, this sample's time point label describes: baseline before first vaccination. The treatment or condition label, as the study defines it: meningococcal conjugate vaccine given as trial control. Sequenced material: peripheral blood, taken on day 0 of MenACWY control vaccination. These receptors originate from an adult in good health.

J is TRBJ1-1 and V is TRBV9; TRBD1 agrees at 7 bases. The CDR3 totals 14 residues. Germline CDR1 reads SGDLS; CDR2 reads YYNGEE. V was pared by 4 bases and J by 4 bases, with 7 bases of the junction left unmatched. The CDR3 protein is CASSSRGVGTEAFF. The CDR3 DNA sequence: TGTGCCAGCAGCTCCAGGGGGGTGGGCACTGAAGCTTTCTTT.

V usage is TRBV9 and J usage is TRBJ1-1, with 7 bases aligning to TRBD1. This CDR3 contains 12 residues. V lost 0 bases, J lost 11 bases, and 4 bases stayed unmatched. Germline V gene lookup returns CDR1 SGDLS and CDR2 YYNGEE. The CDR3 sequence: CASSVEGQRAFF. CDR3 bases: TGTGCCAGCAGCGTAGAGGGACAGAGGGCTTTCTTT.

J is TRBJ2-3 and V is TRBV5-4, with TRBD2 matching over 8 bases. Germline values: CDR1 SGHNT, CDR2 YYREEE (reference sequence). This CDR3 spans 16 amino acids. The J segment lost 3 bases and the V segment lost 0 bases, leaving 6 bases of the junction unmatched. This chain's CDR3 is CASSLGSSGQTDTQYF. The CDR3 DNA reads as TGTGCCAGCAGCTTGGGGTCTAGCGGGCAGACAGATACGCAGTATTTT.

The J gene is TRBJ1-1, the V gene TRBV6-1; D is perhaps TRBD1 (5 bases). V lost 3 bases, J lost 1 base, and 6 bases lay in between. Germline CDR1 MNHNS, CDR2 SASEGT. The CDR3 spans 13 residues. The CDR3 region has the DNA TGTGCCAGCAGTGACAGGGAGAACACTGAAGCTTTCTTT. It is translated as CASSDRENTEAFF.

The chain employs TRBV30 and TRBJ1-1; D might be TRBD1 (6 bases). CDR3 length: 11 residues. V shed 1 base and J shed 7 bases, with 7 bases lying between them. Germline V gene data show CDR1 as GTSNPN and CDR2 as SVGIG (reference sequence). The CDR3 sequence: CAWSETGEAFF. The CDR3 DNA reads TGTGCCTGGAGTGAGACAGGTGAAGCTTTCTTT.

The rearrangement uses TRBV5-1 and TRBJ2-7; TRBD1 aligns across 9 bases. After removal of 4 bases from V and 3 bases from J, the junction contained 5 bases not matched to a gene. The CDR3 has 14 amino acids. Germline loops: CDR1 SGHRS, CDR2 YFSETQ. The DNA of the CDR3 is TGCGCCAGCAGCCAGGGACAGGGAATCTACGAGCAGTACTTC. This translates into CASSQGQGIYEQYF.

The rearrangement joins TRBV5-1 to TRBJ1-1, with a tentative D call TRBD1 (5 bases). The CDR3 extends over 15 amino acids. Per the germline V gene, CDR1 is SGHRS and CDR2 is YFSETQ. The germline V and J ends were trimmed by 4 bases and 0 bases, with 13 bases remaining between them. The CDR3 DNA is TGCGCCAGCAGCCCTATGGGGGAGATGAACACTGAAGCTTTCTTT. It encodes CASSPMGEMNTEAFF.

The chain couples TRBV7-9 to TRBJ1-5; perhaps TRBD1 as D (6 bases). The CDR3 runs to 15 residues. The V gene lost 9 bases and the J gene lost 4 bases, with 19 bases spanning the gap. In germline, CDR1 is SEHNR, CDR2 FQNEAQ (reference sequence). The CDR3 is CARWKGHLANQPQHF. Here the CDR3 DNA reads TGTGCCAGGTGGAAGGGACACCTAGCAAATCAGCCCCAGCATTTT.

This chain connects TRBV10-3 to TRBJ1-1; 9 bases map to TRBD1. Germline values: CDR1 ENHRY, CDR2 SYGVKD. V lost 8 bases, J lost 5 bases, and 6 bases stayed unmatched. This CDR3 has 13 amino acids. CDR3 protein: CAISDRGETEAFF. As DNA, the CDR3 is TGTGCCATCTCCGACAGGGGGGAGACTGAAGCTTTCTTT.

This clone was detected a few times. The chain couples TRBV28 to TRBJ1-1, with 7 bases fitting TRBD1. CDR3 length equals 14 residues. V lost 6 bases to trimming and J lost 7 bases; unmatched junction nucleotides: 11. Germline V gene lookup returns CDR1 MDHEN and CDR2 SYDVKM. The CDR3 sequence: CASSRDRAKDEAFF. The CDR3 DNA sequence: TGTGCCAGCAGCCGAGACAGGGCAAAGGATGAAGCTTTCTTT.

This chain connects TRBV5-8 to TRBJ2-1, with D tentatively TRBD1 (6 bases). V was pared by 0 bases and J by 6 bases, with 13 bases between. Germline-derived CDR1 and CDR2 are SGHTS and YDEGEE. This CDR3 comprises 15 residues. In nucleotides, the CDR3 is TGTGCCAGCAGCTTGGAGGGCAGGGGTTCCAATGAGCAGTTCTTC. Translating gives CASSLEGRGSNEQFF.

The chain has TRBV12-5 and TRBJ1-1; no firm D call. The CDR3 is 13 residues long. Trimming stripped 1 base from V and 0 bases from J, with 3 bases between. Germline values: CDR1 LGHNT, CDR2 FRNRAP. CDR3 in amino acids: CASGLEMNTEAFF. In DNA, the CDR3 is TGTGCTAGTGGTTTGGAGATGAACACTGAAGCTTTCTTT.

The CDR3 coding sequence is TGTGCCAGCAGCTATTCAGGGGGTGGTAATGAAAAACTGTTTTTT. This sequence encodes CASSYSGGGNEKLFF. The chain carries TRBV5-4 and TRBJ1-4, with TRBD1 matching over 7 bases. V shed 3 bases and J 4 bases; nucleotides not matched to a gene: 6. There are 15 residues in the CDR3. Germline CDR1 is SGHNT and CDR2 is YYREEE (reference sequence).